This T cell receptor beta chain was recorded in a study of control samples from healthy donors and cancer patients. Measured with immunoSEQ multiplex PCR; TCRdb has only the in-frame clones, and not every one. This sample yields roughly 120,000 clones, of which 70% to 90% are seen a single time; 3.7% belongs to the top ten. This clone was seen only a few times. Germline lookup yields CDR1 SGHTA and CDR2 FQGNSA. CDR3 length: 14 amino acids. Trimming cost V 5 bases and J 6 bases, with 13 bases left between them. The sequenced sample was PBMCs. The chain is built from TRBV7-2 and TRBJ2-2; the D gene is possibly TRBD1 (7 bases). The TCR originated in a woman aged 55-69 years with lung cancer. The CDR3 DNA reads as TGTGCCAGCAGCCCCCCAGGGGGGCCCGGGGAGCTGTTTTTT. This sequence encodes CASSPPGGPGELFF. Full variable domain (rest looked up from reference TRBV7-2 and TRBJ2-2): GAGVSQSPSNKVTEKGKDVELRCDPISGHTALYWYRQSLGQGLEFLIYFQGNSAPDKSGLPSDRFSAERTGGSVSTLTIQRTQQEDSAVYLCASSPPGGPGELFFGEGSRLTVL.